These 25 T cell receptor beta chains share one sample of origin, sequenced in a study of CD4 T cells in relation to SARS-CoV-2 and coronaviruses (dated by TCRdb to about 2021). The library was obtained by the immunoSEQ multiplex PCR assay. TCRdb's version of the immuneACCESS table is confined to in-frame rearrangements and falls short of the full clone set. An unresolved V gene accounts for under half of the shortfall where checked; the remainder is of unknown origin. The sample includes just under 20,000 clones, with about 80% observed a single time. The ten biggest clones cover over 8.5% of the sample. CD4+ T cells from unexposed donors were collected before the COVID-19 pandemic (2011-2018). Following 10 days of culture, the EasySep CD4+ T cell isolation kit was used to isolate CD4+ T cells. Their antigens remain unidentified. Sequencing was carried out using CD4+ T cells from PBMCs, cultured in vitro. The receptor source for this set is a human donor in good health.

J is TRBJ2-1 and V is TRBV9; D not certain. CDR3 length: 13 residues. Germline CDR1 reads SGDLS; CDR2 reads YYNGEE. V lost 4 bases, J lost 5 bases, and 10 bases lay in between. The CDR3 loop is CASSRLDNNEQFF. For the CDR3, the DNA is TGTGCCAGCAGCAGACTGGATAACAATGAGCAGTTCTTC.

The rearrangement uses TRBV6-1 and TRBJ2-1; possible D gene TRBD1, 6 bases. CDR1 and CDR2 (germline): MNHNS, SASEGT. Between the trimmed V and J ends, which lost 3 bases and 10 bases, there was a span of 13 bases. The CDR3 sequence is 13 residues long. CDR3 coding DNA: TGTGCCAGCAGTGAGGACAGTTTGGGAGAGCAGTTCTTC. This encodes CASSEDSLGEQFF.

This chain uses TRBV7-8 with TRBJ1-2; no clear D. The germline gives CDR1 SGHVS, CDR2 FQNEAQ. Trimming pared 3 bases from V and 8 bases from J, leaving 13 bases between. This CDR3 is 13 amino acids long. The DNA of the CDR3 is TGTGCCAGCAGCTTGGCTCAAGAAGCCGGCTACACCTTC. Amino acids: CASSLAQEAGYTF. The full variable domain, its missing parts supplied by reference TRBV7-8 and TRBJ1-2, is GAGVSQSPRYKVAKRGQDVALRCDPISGHVSLFWYQQALGQGPEFLTYFQNEAQLDKSGLPSDRFFAERPEGSVSTLKIQRTQQEDSAVYLCASSLAQEAGYTFGSGTRLTVV.

The chain couples TRBV9 to TRBJ1-4; tentative D call: TRBD1 (5 bases). The V end was cut by 0 bases, the J end by 4 bases, with 7 bases between. Germline CDR1 reads SGDLS; CDR2 reads YYNGEE. The CDR3 consists of 14 residues. The CDR3 DNA reads TGTGCCAGCAGCGTAGGAGGGGTTAATGAAAAACTGTTTTTT. It is translated as CASSVGGVNEKLFF.

This chain connects TRBV5-4 to TRBJ2-3, with TRBD2 matching 7 bases. Per the germline V gene, CDR1 is SGHNT and CDR2 is YYREEE (reference sequence). J gave up 1 base and V 1 base, and 3 bases lay outside the gene matches. The CDR3 loop spans 15 amino acids. CDR3 loop: CASSLLSGGTDTQYF. CDR3 bases: TGTGCCAGCAGCTTGTTAAGCGGGGGCACAGATACGCAGTATTTT.

This chain connects TRBV2 to TRBJ2-5; D may be TRBD2 (6 bases). CDR3 length: 12 residues. The germline V and J ends were trimmed by 7 bases and 4 bases, with 10 bases remaining between them. Germline V gives CDR1 SNHLY, CDR2 FYNNEI. The CDR3 DNA follows: TGTGCCAGCACTCTCGGGGGAGAGACCCAGTACTTC. It specifies CASTLGGETQYF.

The chain combines TRBV3-1 (or the pseudogene TRBV3-2) with TRBJ1-4; TRBD1 aligns across 7 bases. Germline assignment: CDR1 LGHDT and CDR2 YNNKEL (reference sequence). This CDR3 has 15 amino acids. V was clipped by 6 bases and J by 8 bases; unmatched bases: 12. The CDR3 DNA is TGTGCCAGCAGGTCGAGACAGGGCGGCGGCGAAAAACTGTTTTTT. The encoded protein is CASRSRQGGGEKLFF.

The gene calls are TRBV7-9 and TRBJ1-1; maybe TRBD1 (6 bases). CDR3 size: 17 residues. Trimming removed 1 base from V and 0 bases from J, with 15 bases in between. Germline assignment: CDR1 SEHNR and CDR2 FQNEAQ (reference sequence). The CDR3 protein is CASSLVLTGLLNTEAFF. The CDR3 DNA is TGTGCCAGCAGCTTAGTCCTGACAGGACTATTGAACACTGAAGCTTTCTTT.

The genes are TRBV7-7 and TRBJ2-5; the match to TRBD2 covers 9 bases. This CDR3 spans 17 amino acids. The V gene's germline CDR1 is SSHAT and CDR2 FNYEAQ (reference sequence). J was trimmed by 1 base and V by 6 bases; bases with no gene match: 12. CDR3 sequence reads: CASRFVGCGGVQETQYF. CDR3 in DNA: TGTGCCAGCAGGTTCGTTGGGTGCGGGGGGGTCCAAGAGACCCAGTACTTC.

This clone is a singleton in its sample. V and J are TRBV7-3 and TRBJ2-7; D gene ambiguous. Germline V CDR1 and CDR2: SGHTA, FQGTGA. V was pared by 5 bases and J by 7 bases, with 15 bases between. CDR3 length: 13 residues. CDR3 region: CASSPGPPLEQYF. The CDR3, as DNA: TGTGCCAGCAGCCCGGGCCCTCCTCTGGAGCAGTACTTC. The entire variable domain, with the rest obtained from reference TRBV7-3 and TRBJ2-7, is as follows: GAGVSQTPSNKVTEKGKYVELRCDPISGHTALYWYRQSLGQGPEFLIYFQGTGAADDSGLPNDRFFAVRPEGSVSTLKIQRTERGDSAVYLCASSPGPPLEQYFGPGTRLTVT.

The chain uses TRBV2 and TRBJ2-5, with D possibly being TRBD2 (5 bases). Trimming took off 7 bases at V and 2 bases at J, with 17 bases between the two ends. CDR3 length: 15 amino acids. Germline CDR1 reads SNHLY; CDR2 reads FYNNEI. CDR3 region: CASKTRSGFQETQYF. CDR3 nucleotide sequence: TGTGCCAGCAAGACCCGGAGCGGCTTTCAAGAGACCCAGTACTTC. Full variable domain (rest looked up from reference TRBV2 and TRBJ2-5): EPEVTQTPSHQVTQMGQEVILRCVPISNHLYFYWYRQILGQKVEFLVSFYNNEISEKSEIFDDQFSVERPDGSNFTLKIRSTKLEDSAMYFCASKTRSGFQETQYFGPGTRLLVL.

The genes are TRBV3-1 (or the pseudogene TRBV3-2) and TRBJ2-1; TRBD2 agrees at 8 bases. This CDR3 has 15 residues. Germline lookup yields CDR1 LGHDT and CDR2 YNNKEL (reference sequence). V gave up 0 bases and J gave up 8 bases; unmatched junction bases: 6. The CDR3 DNA reads TGTGCCAGCAGCCAAGATCATCGGGGGGGGGATGAGCAGTTCTTC. Translating it yields CASSQDHRGGDEQFF.

V is TRBV27 and J is TRBJ2-1; 7 bases match TRBD2. The CDR3 has 16 amino acids. Germline CDR1 MNHEY, CDR2 SMNVEV (reference sequence). With V trimmed by 5 bases and J by 10 bases, 17 bases remained unmatched. In DNA, the CDR3 is TGTGCCAGCAGTCAAGGCCGGGCGGGGGAGCTTCAGGAGCAGTTCTTC. It yields the protein CASSQGRAGELQEQFF.

In this sample, this clone turned up once. The chain couples TRBV11-3 to TRBJ2-5, with no clear D. CDR3 length equals 15 residues. Germline CDR1 is SGHNT and CDR2 is YENEEA. With 1 base removed from V and 4 bases from J, the gap between germline ends came to 13 bases. CDR3 sequence reads: CASSLGRHPGETQYF. In nucleotides, the CDR3 is TGTGCCAGCAGCTTAGGACGACACCCCGGAGAGACCCAGTACTTC.

The chain uses TRBV7-3 and TRBJ2-5, with D perhaps given as TRBD1 or TRBD2 (5 bases each). The CDR3 length is 14 residues. The germline CDR1 and CDR2 sequences are SGHTA and FQGTGA. Trimming removed 5 bases from V and 5 bases from J, with 15 bases in between. The CDR3 bases are TGTGCCAGCAGCAAGGGGACCGTTGGGGAGACCCAGTACTTC. This codes for CASSKGTVGETQYF. Combining the CDR3 with reference TRBV7-3 and TRBJ2-5 gives the whole variable domain GAGVSQTPSNKVTEKGKYVELRCDPISGHTALYWYRQSLGQGPEFLIYFQGTGAADDSGLPNDRFFAVRPEGSVSTLKIQRTERGDSAVYLCASSKGTVGETQYFGPGTRLLVL.

This clone was seen once. The chain carries TRBV18 and TRBJ1-4, with TRBD1 as a possible D gene (6 bases). Between the trimmed V and J ends, which lost 3 bases and 7 bases, there was a span of 12 bases. The CDR3 spans 14 residues. CDR1 and CDR2 from the germline V gene are KGHSH and LQKENI. CDR3 region: CASSPGGAGEKLFF. As DNA, the CDR3 is TGTGCCAGCTCACCGGGGGGGGCCGGTGAAAAACTGTTTTTT.

The chain couples TRBV7-9 to TRBJ2-7, with a possible D match to TRBD1 (6 bases). V lost 5 bases, J lost 5 bases, and 19 bases lay in between. The CDR3 length is 15 residues. In germline, CDR1 is SEHNR, CDR2 FQNEAQ (reference sequence). CDR3 bases: TGTGCCAGCAGCCTTCTGGGGGCAGGGGATAACGAGCAGTACTTC. This gives the protein CASSLLGAGDNEQYF.

The V gene is TRBV7-2, the J gene TRBJ2-2; the match to TRBD2 covers 10 bases. The junction had 19 bases not matched to a gene; V was cut back by 5 bases and J by 7 bases. Germline CDR1 reads SGHTA; CDR2 reads FQGNSA. The CDR3 runs 19 residues. CDR3 protein: CASSLRWTGSAGGNGELFF. DNA of the CDR3: TGTGCCAGCAGCCTACGGTGGACAGGTTCAGCGGGAGGGAACGGGGAGCTGTTTTTT.

CDR3 residues: CASSLWEGETQYF. The CDR3 region has the DNA TGTGCCAGCAGCTTATGGGAAGGAGAGACCCAGTACTTC. The chain links TRBV7-2 to TRBJ2-5; D remains ambiguous. With 2 bases removed from V and 4 bases from J, the gap between germline ends came to 8 bases. Germline V gives CDR1 SGHTA, CDR2 FQGNSA. The CDR3 extends over 13 amino acids. Together with reference TRBV7-2 and TRBJ2-5, the CDR3 gives the full variable domain: GAGVSQSPSNKVTEKGKDVELRCDPISGHTALYWYRQSLGQGLEFLIYFQGNSAPDKSGLPSDRFSAERTGGSVSTLTIQRTQQEDSAVYLCASSLWEGETQYFGPGTRLLVL.

This chain joins TRBV6-5 and TRBJ2-3; the D is unclear. This CDR3 region has 15 residues. Germline V gene lookup returns CDR1 MNHEY and CDR2 SVGAGI. The V and J ends lost 0 bases and 3 bases respectively, with 10 bases between them. The DNA for the CDR3 is TGTGCCAGCAGTTACTCGAATCCTAGTACAGATACGCAGTATTTT. As protein: CASSYSNPSTDTQYF.

V gene TRBV9 combines with J gene TRBJ2-3, with a weak D call TRBD2 (7 bases). Germline V gene sequence: CDR1 SGDLS, CDR2 YYNGEE. The CDR3 covers 13 residues. V was trimmed by 4 bases and J by 13 bases, leaving 19 bases between them. The CDR3 region has the DNA TGTGCCAGCAGCCCACCTTTAGGGGGGGCAAAGTATTTT. It codes for CASSPPLGGAKYF.

CDR3 amino acids: CARPGLLFYEQYF. CDR3 bases: TGTGCCAGGCCGGGACTACTATTTTACGAGCAGTACTTC. This sequence joins TRBV6-5 and TRBJ2-7, with 7 bases fitting TRBD2. Germline V gives CDR1 MNHEY, CDR2 SVGAGI. Trimming removed 9 bases from V and 4 bases from J; junction bases left unmatched: 9. The length of the CDR3 is 13 residues.

Comments on this clone: A read error may produce the germline difference seen at one junction end. V and J are TRBV12-3 or TRBV12-4 and TRBJ2-7; 12 bases are a match to TRBD1. There are 12 residues in the CDR3. CDR3 loop: CASTGQGATMAF. The CDR3 DNA reads as TGTGCCAGCACGGGACAGGGGGCCACTATGGCCTTC.

This chain's CDR3 is CSASERGDSNEQFF. The CDR3 DNA reads TGCAGTGCTAGTGAGCGGGGGGATAGTAATGAGCAGTTCTTC. This chain uses TRBV20-1 with TRBJ2-1; the match to TRBD2 covers 9 bases. The CDR3 contains 14 residues. Trimming took 3 bases from V and 7 from J; bases not matched to a gene: 7. The V gene's germline CDR1 is DFQATT and CDR2 SNEGSKA (reference sequence).

Only one count was recorded for this clone. This chain joins TRBV18 and TRBJ2-7, with 7 positions matching TRBD1. J was trimmed by 5 bases and V by 1 base; bases with no gene match: 11. Germline-derived CDR1 and CDR2 are KGHSH and LQKENI. The CDR3 runs 16 residues. The CDR3 sequence is CASSPQAGGIVNEQYF. The CDR3 nucleotides read TGTGCCAGCTCACCACAGGCAGGGGGAATCGTTAACGAGCAGTACTTC.